The rows below give T cell receptor beta chains drawn from one sample of a study of blood T cells in healthy people across ages. A single record per CDR3 protein comes from TCRdb applying MiXCR to the 5' RACE reads. The data hold about 940,000 distinct CDR3 sequences, with about 44% observed a single time. The sequencing input was blood. All receptors come from a man aged 30 to 45 in good health. The CDR3 runs from the conserved cysteine through the conserved F or W. The order of the fields is clone size, J gene, D gene, V gene, CDR3 DNA, CDR3 protein. D genes are given only for firm matches. Size tells how often a clone was seen (once, few, many) or the class of an expanded clone, and some rows leave it out.

clone_size: many
j_call: TRBJ2-3
d_call: NA
v_call: TRBV7-6
cdr3_nt: TGTGCCAGCAGCTTATCGGCCGATCGACTTGGCACAGATACGCAGTATTTT
cdr3_aa: CASSLSADRLGTDTQYF

clone_size: NA
j_call: TRBJ1-1
d_call: TRBD1
v_call: TRBV28
cdr3_nt: TGTGCCAGCAGTGGCCACGGGACAGTTAACACTGAAGCTTTCTTT
cdr3_aa: CASSGHGTVNTEAFF

clone_size: NA
j_call: TRBJ1-2
d_call: TRBD1
v_call: TRBV7-2
cdr3_nt: TGTGCCAGCAGCCTAGGACAGGAATTCTACACCTTC
cdr3_aa: CASSLGQEFYTF

clone_size: NA
j_call: TRBJ2-7
d_call: TRBD2
v_call: TRBV4-1
cdr3_nt: TGCGCCAGCAGCCAAGATCCCGGGACTAGGAATGAGCAGTACTTC
cdr3_aa: CASSQDPGTRNEQYF

clone_size: NA
j_call: TRBJ2-5
d_call: TRBD1
v_call: TRBV15
cdr3_nt: TGTGCCACCAGCAGAGATGGACAGGGTCTCGAGACCCAGTACTTC
cdr3_aa: CATSRDGQGLETQYF

clone_size: NA
j_call: TRBJ2-1
d_call: TRBD2
v_call: TRBV7-9
cdr3_nt: TGTGCCAGCAGCTTAGGAGCGGGGGATCTGGGCCTCTACAATGAGCAGTTCTTC
cdr3_aa: CASSLGAGDLGLYNEQFF

clone_size: NA
j_call: TRBJ2-3
d_call: NA
v_call: TRBV9
cdr3_nt: TGTGCCAGCAGCATGCCAGGGGCGGGGGGCACAGATACGCAGTATTTT
cdr3_aa: CASSMPGAGGTDTQYF

clone_size: NA
j_call: TRBJ2-3
d_call: NA
v_call: TRBV9
cdr3_nt: TGTGCCAGCAGCGCCCGGTTGGGGCCTAGCACAGATACGCAGTATTTT
cdr3_aa: CASSARLGPSTDTQYF

clone_size: once
j_call: TRBJ1-1
d_call: NA
v_call: TRBV7-8
cdr3_nt: TGTGCCAGCAGCTTAGCGCCCCCAAGCCGTCGGGAAGCTTTCTTT
cdr3_aa: CASSLAPPSRREAFF

clone_size: many
j_call: TRBJ1-5
d_call: TRBD1
v_call: TRBV12-3/TRBV12-4
cdr3_nt: TGTGCCAGCAGTTTAAGGGACAGGGGGCAAGTACAGCCCCAGCATTTT
cdr3_aa: CASSLRDRGQVQPQHF

clone_size: NA
j_call: TRBJ2-5
d_call: NA
v_call: TRBV6-2/TRBV6-3
cdr3_nt: TGTGCCAGCAGTTACTCCGGGGTCGGCGAGACCCAGTACTTC
cdr3_aa: CASSYSGVGETQYF

clone_size: few
j_call: TRBJ1-2
d_call: TRBD1
v_call: TRBV3-1
cdr3_nt: TGTGCCAGCAGCTTTGGACAGGTAGTCTATGGCTACACCTTC
cdr3_aa: CASSFGQVVYGYTF

clone_size: NA
j_call: TRBJ2-7
d_call: TRBD2
v_call: TRBV7-9
cdr3_nt: TGTGCCAGCAGCTTCCCTCCGGGGGGAAACTCCTACGAGCAGTACTTC
cdr3_aa: CASSFPPGGNSYEQYF

clone_size: NA
j_call: TRBJ1-2
d_call: NA
v_call: TRBV7-9
cdr3_nt: TGTGCCAGCAGCTTATCGGTGGGGGACTATGGCTACACCTTC
cdr3_aa: CASSLSVGDYGYTF

clone_size: once
j_call: TRBJ2-7
d_call: TRBD1
v_call: TRBV29-1
cdr3_nt: TGCAGCGCCGAGGGACAGGGCGACGAGCAGTACTTC
cdr3_aa: CSAEGQGDEQYF

clone_size: many
j_call: TRBJ1-4
d_call: NA
v_call: TRBV7-8
cdr3_nt: TGTGCCAGCAGCCAGGGACGGGGCGATGAAAAACTGTTTTTT
cdr3_aa: CASSQGRGDEKLFF

clone_size: NA
j_call: TRBJ1-5
d_call: TRBD1
v_call: TRBV10-3
cdr3_nt: TGTGCCATCAGTGAGCCAGGGGACCGTACAGGGGACTATAGCAATCAGCCCCAGCATTTT
cdr3_aa: CAISEPGDRTGDYSNQPQHF

clone_size: few
j_call: TRBJ1-2
d_call: NA
v_call: TRBV7-9
cdr3_nt: TGTGCCAGCACAGGGAGAACCAACTATGGCTACACCTTC
cdr3_aa: CASTGRTNYGYTF

clone_size: many
j_call: TRBJ2-7
d_call: NA
v_call: TRBV7-9
cdr3_nt: TGTGCCAGCAGCCTGGGTTCCTACGAGCAGTACTTC
cdr3_aa: CASSLGSYEQYF

clone_size: NA
j_call: TRBJ2-7
d_call: NA
v_call: TRBV9
cdr3_nt: TGTGCCAGCAGCACAAACCTGGATGAGCAGTACTTC
cdr3_aa: CASSTNLDEQYF

clone_size: NA
j_call: TRBJ2-1
d_call: TRBD2
v_call: TRBV7-2
cdr3_nt: TGTGCCAGCAGCCCCGGCGGGGGGGCTTACAATGAGCAGTTCTTC
cdr3_aa: CASSPGGGAYNEQFF

clone_size: NA
j_call: TRBJ1-5
d_call: NA
v_call: TRBV28
cdr3_nt: TGTGCCAGCACCTCGACAGGAGCTAGCAATCAGCCCCAGCATTTT
cdr3_aa: CASTSTGASNQPQHF

clone_size: NA
j_call: TRBJ1-5
d_call: NA
v_call: TRBV14
cdr3_nt: TGTGCCAGCAGCCGAGACTGGGATCAGCCCCAGCATTTT
cdr3_aa: CASSRDWDQPQHF

clone_size: NA
j_call: TRBJ1-2
d_call: TRBD1
v_call: TRBV2
cdr3_nt: TGTGCCAGCAGGACAGGGGACCCCTATGGCTACACCTTC
cdr3_aa: CASRTGDPYGYTF

clone_size: NA
j_call: TRBJ2-3
d_call: NA
v_call: TRBV27
cdr3_nt: TGTGCCAGCAGGCCCCTGGGGGCAGATACGCAGTATTTT
cdr3_aa: CASRPLGADTQYF

clone_size: NA
j_call: TRBJ1-1
d_call: NA
v_call: TRBV7-2
cdr3_nt: TGTGCCAGCAGCTGGGGCCGAGAAACGCGAAACACTGAAGCTTTCTTT
cdr3_aa: CASSWGRETRNTEAFF

clone_size: few
j_call: TRBJ2-3
d_call: TRBD2
v_call: TRBV9
cdr3_nt: TGTGCCAGCAGCGTAGCGGGGGGGGTCGGTGTAGATACGCAGTATTTT
cdr3_aa: CASSVAGGVGVDTQYF

clone_size: few
j_call: TRBJ1-1
d_call: NA
v_call: TRBV7-9
cdr3_nt: TGTGCCAGCAGCCCTCGATCGGGGAACACTGAAGCTTTCTTT
cdr3_aa: CASSPRSGNTEAFF

clone_size: NA
j_call: TRBJ2-7
d_call: TRBD2
v_call: TRBV7-2
cdr3_nt: TGTGCCAGCAGCTTAGAGGCTAGCGGGGACGACGAGCAGTACTTC
cdr3_aa: CASSLEASGDDEQYF

clone_size: few
j_call: TRBJ2-1
d_call: NA
v_call: TRBV5-1
cdr3_nt: TGCGCCAGCAGCTTGGTGGAGGGTGGGGTCGATGGTGAGCAGTTCTTC
cdr3_aa: CASSLVEGGVDGEQFF

clone_size: NA
j_call: TRBJ1-1
d_call: NA
v_call: TRBV20-1
cdr3_nt: TGCAGTGGGGGTGGGGACACTGAAGCTTTCTTT
cdr3_aa: CSGGGDTEAFF

clone_size: few
j_call: TRBJ2-2
d_call: TRBD1
v_call: TRBV6-5
cdr3_nt: TGTGCCAGCAGTCAGGGGGCGAACACCGGGGAGCTGTTTTTT
cdr3_aa: CASSQGANTGELFF

clone_size: NA
j_call: TRBJ2-1
d_call: TRBD1
v_call: TRBV7-9
cdr3_nt: TGTGCCAGCAGCGCAAGACAGGGGGCCGAGAAGTTCTTC
cdr3_aa: CASSARQGAEKFF

clone_size: NA
j_call: TRBJ1-2
d_call: NA
v_call: TRBV20-1
cdr3_nt: TGCAGTGCTAGCGTCGGACGAACCTTCTATGGCTACACCTTC
cdr3_aa: CSASVGRTFYGYTF

clone_size: NA
j_call: TRBJ1-1
d_call: NA
v_call: TRBV20-1
cdr3_nt: TGCAGTGGACAGATGAACACTGAAGCTTTCTTT
cdr3_aa: CSGQMNTEAFF

clone_size: few
j_call: TRBJ2-1
d_call: NA
v_call: TRBV6-5
cdr3_nt: TGTGCCAGCAGCCCTCTTGACGGGGTCTACAATGAGCAGTTCTTC
cdr3_aa: CASSPLDGVYNEQFF

clone_size: few
j_call: TRBJ2-1
d_call: NA
v_call: TRBV7-2
cdr3_nt: TGTGCCAGCAGCGTAGAACCCGGTCCTAAGCAGTTCTTC
cdr3_aa: CASSVEPGPKQFF

clone_size: NA
j_call: TRBJ2-1
d_call: TRBD1
v_call: TRBV20-1
cdr3_nt: TGCAGTGCCCCTCGACAGGGTGGCAATGAGCAGTTCTTC
cdr3_aa: CSAPRQGGNEQFF

clone_size: once
j_call: TRBJ1-1
d_call: NA
v_call: TRBV20-1
cdr3_nt: TGCAGTGCTAGGGATTCAAGGGAACTAAATGAAGCTTTCTTT
cdr3_aa: CSARDSRELNEAFF

clone_size: NA
j_call: TRBJ1-1
d_call: NA
v_call: TRBV27
cdr3_nt: TGTGCCAGCAGTTTATCGAAGGCGACACGGTCTGAAGCTTTCTTT
cdr3_aa: CASSLSKATRSEAFF

clone_size: NA
j_call: TRBJ2-5
d_call: NA
v_call: TRBV9
cdr3_nt: TGTGCCAGCAGCGTAGGACCAGAAAAAGAGACCCAGTACTTC
cdr3_aa: CASSVGPEKETQYF

clone_size: NA
j_call: TRBJ2-5
d_call: TRBD2
v_call: TRBV12-3/TRBV12-4
cdr3_nt: TGTGCCAGCAGTCCTAGCGGGGGTTACCTAGGGCAAGAGACCCAGTACTTC
cdr3_aa: CASSPSGGYLGQETQYF